This T cell receptor (beta chain) derives from a study of control samples from healthy donors and cancer patients. Clones were read by immunoSEQ multiplex PCR, and TCRdb kept only the in-frame ones, dropping some. The sample lists more than 85,000 clones; about 90% were seen once. Germline CDR1 is MDHEN and CDR2 is SYDVKM. This CDR3 contains 15 residues. The J segment lost 5 bases and the V segment lost 4 bases, leaving 8 bases of the junction unmatched. The chain has TRBV28 and TRBJ2-1; 7 bases agree with TRBD1. The sequence was collected from a woman aged 18-35 years in good health. The sequenced sample was blood. DNA of the CDR3: TGTGCCAGCAGTTCCCCCGGGACAGACAACAATGAGCAGTTCTTC. Residues: CASSSPGTDNNEQFF.